This entry lists 26 T cell receptor beta chains sequenced from one sample in a study of Graves' ophthalmopathy and Graves' hyperthyroidism. RNA transcripts were the template, and TCR beta CDR3 regions were amplified from them. RT-PCR with HTBI primers came first, then second-round multiplex PCR. TCRdb reprocessed the multiplex PCR reads with MiXCR, giving one entry per CDR3 protein. The table has some 150,000 distinct CDR3 sequences, approximately 40% seen once. Sequenced material: peripheral blood. These receptors were taken from a man aged 30 to 39 with Graves' ophthalmopathy.

The chain is built from TRBV19 and TRBJ1-1; no reliable D call. Germline CDR1 reads LNHDA; CDR2 reads SQIVND (reference sequence). The V and J ends lost 2 bases and 4 bases respectively, with 8 bases between them. The CDR3 runs 13 residues. The CDR3 DNA reads TGTGCCAGTAGTATAATCCGGGGCACTGAAGCTTTCTTT. This translates into CASSIIRGTEAFF.

The sample holds many counts of this clonotype. This chain connects TRBV15 to TRBJ1-5; D remains unclear. CDR3 length: 14 residues. The V end lost 3 bases, the J end lost 6 bases, and 12 bases lay between the germline ends. The germline V gene encodes CDR1 LNHNV and CDR2 YYDKDF (reference sequence). The CDR3 bases are TGTGCCACCAGCAGTCCGGGAAACCTTCAGCCCCAGCATTTT. This encodes CATSSPGNLQPQHF.

The rearrangement uses TRBV7-2 and TRBJ1-2; D is unresolved. Germline V gene data show CDR1 as SGHTA and CDR2 as FQGNSA. CDR3 size: 14 residues. Trimming took 10 bases from V and 2 from J, leaving 17 bases between them. The CDR3 loop reads CATLNAGANYGYTF. CDR3 nucleotide sequence: TGTGCCACCCTCAATGCGGGCGCGAACTATGGCTACACCTTC.

This clonotype was recorded at least ten times. The chain is built from TRBV20-1 and TRBJ2-7; TRBD2 agrees at 8 bases. V shed 2 bases, J shed 2 bases, and the junction held 2 bases outside the gene matches. The CDR3 extends over 13 amino acids. Germline V gives CDR1 DFQATT, CDR2 SNEGSKA (reference sequence). CDR3 residues: CSARLAGAYEQYF. The CDR3 DNA sequence: TGCAGTGCTAGACTAGCGGGTGCCTACGAGCAGTACTTC.

Ten or more counts support this clonotype. CDR3 residues: CASTLDRSSYEQYF. CDR3 coding DNA: TGTGCCAGCACCCTGGACAGGAGCTCCTACGAGCAGTACTTC. V usage is TRBV12-3 or TRBV12-4 and J usage is TRBJ2-7; 7 bases match TRBD1. With V trimmed by 7 bases and J by 0 bases, 6 bases remained unmatched. This CDR3 contains 14 residues.

This clonotype has a count of ten or more. The V and J genes are TRBV19 and TRBJ2-7, with 10 nucleotides matching TRBD2. The V gene end was trimmed by 3 bases and the J gene end by 1 base; junction bases not matched to a gene: 6. The CDR3 contains 16 residues. CDR1 is LNHDA, CDR2 SQIVND, per germline (reference sequence). CDR3: CASSIHSSGGSYEQYF. Here the CDR3 DNA reads TGTGCCAGTAGTATTCACTCTAGCGGGGGTTCCTACGAGCAGTACTTC.

The chain couples TRBV7-6 to TRBJ2-5, with D maybe TRBD1 (6 bases). Looked up from germline, CDR1 is SGHVS and CDR2 is FNYEAQ. The CDR3 length is 14 residues. V lost 5 bases and J 0 bases, leaving 10 bases between the germline ends. CDR3: CASSRTEYQETQYF. In DNA, the CDR3 is TGTGCCAGCAGCAGGACAGAGTACCAAGAGACCCAGTACTTC.

V is TRBV6-1 and J is TRBJ1-2; 8 bases agree with TRBD1. The germline V gene encodes CDR1 MNHNS and CDR2 SASEGT. Unmatched junction bases numbered 2, after V lost 5 bases and J lost 3 bases. CDR3 size: 13 residues. The CDR3 DNA sequence: TGTGCCAGCAGTCCAGGGGGCCACTATGGCTACACCTTC. It codes for CASSPGGHYGYTF.

Ten or more counts support this clonotype. This chain uses TRBV12-3 or TRBV12-4 with TRBJ2-1, with 13 nucleotides matching TRBD2. The ends lost 8 bases at V and 7 bases at J; junction bases unmatched: 8. The CDR3 totals 15 residues. The DNA for the CDR3 is TGTGCCAGCGGGGAACTAGCGGGAGGGCCGAATGAGCAGTTCTTC. It encodes CASGELAGGPNEQFF.

The genes are TRBV28 and TRBJ1-5, with no clear D. The length of the CDR3 is 16 residues. V was trimmed by 5 bases and J by 4 bases, leaving 18 bases between them. Germline V CDR1 and CDR2: MDHEN, SYDVKM. The DNA of the CDR3 is TGTGCCAGCAGTAAATTAACTACACACGTAAATCAGCCCCAGCATTTT. It is translated as CASSKLTTHVNQPQHF.

The chain recombines TRBV7-2 with TRBJ2-5; TRBD1 matches at 9 bases. CDR1 SGHTA and CDR2 FQGNSA come from the germline V gene. V lost 5 bases and J lost 4; bases outside the gene matches: 8. The CDR3 totals 15 residues. This CDR3 reads CASSRDRDYGETQYF. The CDR3 DNA reads as TGTGCCAGCAGCCGGGACAGGGATTATGGAGAGACCCAGTACTTC.

The V gene is TRBV6-2 or TRBV6-3, the J gene TRBJ1-1, with D perhaps matching TRBD1 (5 bases). The CDR3 is 17 amino acids. Germline CDR1 MNHEY, CDR2 SVGEGT. V was trimmed by 5 bases and J by 1 base, leaving 20 bases between them. Here the CDR3 DNA reads TGTGCCAGCAGTCCCACCTCTCCGACAGTGACGAACACTGAAGCTTTCTTT. The encoded protein is CASSPTSPTVTNTEAFF.

The table lists this clonotype with many counts. The chain uses TRBV7-9 and TRBJ1-3; no reliable D call. Trimming removed 1 base from V and 1 base from J, with 2 bases in between. The CDR3 totals 13 residues. The germline gives CDR1 SEHNR, CDR2 FQNEAQ (reference sequence). CDR3 coding DNA: TGTGCCAGCAGCTTAGGTTCTGGAAACACCATATATTTT. Translating it yields CASSLGSGNTIYF.

Ten or more counts support this clonotype. The rearrangement uses TRBV5-1 and TRBJ1-1, with 9 bases aligning to TRBD1. With V trimmed by 4 bases and J by 0 bases, 7 bases remained unmatched. The CDR3 is 16 amino acids. The germline CDR1 and CDR2 sequences are SGHRS and YFSETQ. As DNA, the CDR3 is TGCGCCAGCAGCATAAGACAGGGGGTGGTGAACACTGAAGCTTTCTTT. Translation: CASSIRQGVVNTEAFF.

Ten or more counts support this clonotype. The chain links TRBV5-1 to TRBJ2-5, with TRBD2 matching over 10 bases. The J segment lost 5 bases and the V segment lost 3 bases, leaving 10 bases of the junction unmatched. The CDR3 extends over 16 amino acids. Germline CDR1 reads SGHRS; CDR2 reads YFSETQ. The CDR3 loop reads CASSSRSGRAFETQYF. The DNA of the CDR3 is TGCGCCAGCAGCTCCAGAAGCGGGAGGGCCTTTGAGACCCAGTACTTC.

The V call is TRBV29-1, the J call TRBJ2-5, with TRBD1 identical over 8 bases. CDR1 and CDR2 from the germline V gene are SQVTM and ANQGSEA. V lost 7 bases, J lost 5 bases, and 9 bases stayed unmatched. CDR3 size: 13 residues. The DNA for the CDR3 is TGCAGCGCAGACAGGGGTTTCGGGGAGACCCAGTACTTC. It is translated as CSADRGFGETQYF.

The table lists this clonotype with many counts. The chain is built from TRBV12-3 or TRBV12-4 and TRBJ2-7; D could derive from TRBD1 or TRBD2 (5 bases each). The V gene lost 5 bases and the J gene lost 5 bases, with 16 bases spanning the gap. The CDR3 totals 14 residues. The CDR3 region is CASSPRDVQDEQYF. The CDR3 DNA reads TGTGCCAGCAGTCCCCGGGACGTTCAGGACGAGCAGTACTTC.

This clonotype has ten or more counts. The CDR3 coding sequence is TGTGCCAGCAGCTTAGAACAGGCAACGGGGGAGACCCAGTACTTC. Its translation: CASSLEQATGETQYF. The chain has TRBV11-2 and TRBJ2-5, with D possibly being TRBD1 or TRBD2 (5 bases each). This CDR3 is built from 15 residues. With 0 bases removed from V and 5 bases from J, the gap between germline ends came to 13 bases. Germline CDR1 is SGHAT and CDR2 is FQNNGV.

This clonotype was recorded at least ten times. V gene TRBV4-1 combines with J gene TRBJ1-1; D is possibly TRBD1 (6 bases). This CDR3 region has 15 residues. Trimming shortened V by 4 bases and J by 2 bases, and 14 bases separated the two germline ends. Germline loops: CDR1 MGHRA, CDR2 YSYEKL. CDR3 sequence reads: CASSLSGVSNTEAFF. For the CDR3, the DNA is TGCGCCAGCAGCCTTTCAGGGGTTTCAAACACTGAAGCTTTCTTT.

This clonotype was detected many times. V gene TRBV11-2 combines with J gene TRBJ1-1; D is unresolved. The V gene lost 1 base and the J gene lost 1 base, with 16 bases spanning the gap. The CDR3 spans 17 residues. Germline values: CDR1 SGHAT, CDR2 FQNNGV. The CDR3 is CASSLGSVGFGNTEAFF. The CDR3 nucleotides are TGTGCCAGCAGCTTAGGTAGTGTAGGGTTCGGGAACACTGAAGCTTTCTTT. Supplemented by reference TRBV11-2 and TRBJ1-1, the full variable domain reads EAGVAQSPRYKIIEKRQSVAFWCNPISGHATLYWYQQILGQGPKLLIQFQNNGVVDDSQLPKDRFSAERLKGVDSTLKIQPAKLEDSAVYLCASSLGSVGFGNTEAFFGQGTRLTVV.

This chain joins TRBV11-2 and TRBJ2-2, with D perhaps matching TRBD2 (5 bases). V lost 5 bases and J lost 0, with 16 bases in between. The CDR3 extends over 17 amino acids. Germline assignment: CDR1 SGHAT and CDR2 FQNNGV. In DNA form, the CDR3 reads TGTGCCAGCAGCCTCGGCGGGCTATATACGAACACCGGGGAGCTGTTTTTT. This codes for CASSLGGLYTNTGELFF.

The chain is built from TRBV20-1 and TRBJ1-2; tentative D call: TRBD1 (5 bases). V shed 5 bases and J shed 5 bases, with 18 bases lying between them. The CDR3 is 14 residues long. The germline CDR1 and CDR2 sequences are DFQATT and SNEGSKA (reference sequence). The CDR3 nucleotides are TGCAGTGCTCCAGAGATGGGGGGAGGGTATGGCTACACCTTC. This codes for CSAPEMGGGYGYTF.

This clonotype has ten or more counts. This chain links TRBV19 with TRBJ2-7; D is possibly TRBD1 (5 bases). CDR1 is LNHDA and CDR2 is SQIVND in the germline V gene (reference sequence). CDR3 size: 16 residues. Trimming cost V 4 bases and J 5 bases, with 21 bases left between them. CDR3 bases: TGTGCCAGTAGTAGGTTACCCACAGGAGATCAAGACGAGCAGTACTTC. Amino acid sequence: CASSRLPTGDQDEQYF.

This clonotype was found many times. J is TRBJ2-7 and V is TRBV28, with a weak D call TRBD2 (6 bases). V shed 6 bases and J shed 6 bases, with 15 bases lying between them. CDR1 is MDHEN and CDR2 is SYDVKM in the germline V gene. The CDR3 sequence is 13 residues long. This CDR3 reads CASRTGLVVEQYF. In DNA, the CDR3 is TGTGCCAGCAGAACGGGACTCGTCGTCGAGCAGTACTTC.

The chain is built from TRBV12-3 or TRBV12-4 and TRBJ1-6, with a possible D match to TRBD1 (6 bases). This CDR3 comprises 15 residues. V was clipped by 7 bases and J by 6 bases, with 16 bases between them. CDR3 amino acids: CASTLGGIGNSPLHF. CDR3 nucleotide sequence: TGTGCCAGCACCCTAGGGGGGATCGGTAATTCACCCCTCCACTTT.

This rearrangement joins TRBV11-1 to TRBJ1-1; D unresolved. Looked up from germline, CDR1 is SGHAT and CDR2 is FQDESV (reference sequence). With 5 bases removed from V and 0 bases from J, the gap between germline ends came to 13 bases. CDR3 size: 15 residues. The CDR3 bases are TGTGCCAGCAGCCGGCGGGAGTCCATGAACACTGAAGCTTTCTTT. It specifies CASSRRESMNTEAFF.